The TCR beta chain described here comes from a study of blood T cells in healthy people across ages. Study-level points and caveats: CMV infection status of these donors was not known. Naive T cell percentage and TCR beta diversity correlated strongly.

About this clonotype itself: Its antigen is unidentified.

The individuals who served as donors were healthy Caucasians living in Russia, aged roughly 6 to 95. The amount of total RNA extracted per sample was at least 5.5 micrograms. This CDR3 is built from 12 residues. Per germline, CDR1 ENHRY and CDR2 SYGVKD. The V gene lost 10 bases and the J gene lost 1 base, with 8 bases spanning the gap. With a J-beta primer mix and a sample-barcoded 5' primer, a second PCR ran about 7 to 11 cycles. TCRdb reanalysed the 5' RACE reads using MiXCR and keeps one entry per CDR3 protein. The sample lists about 1 million distinct CDR3 sequences; 40% to 50% were seen once. J is TRBJ1-5 and V is TRBV10-3; perhaps TRBD1 as D (5 bases). The TCR comes from a woman aged 55-69 years in good health. Sequenced input: blood. The CDR3 nucleotides are TGTGCCACGAGGGGAAGCAATCAGCCCCAGCATTTT. Amino acid sequence: CATRGSNQPQHF.